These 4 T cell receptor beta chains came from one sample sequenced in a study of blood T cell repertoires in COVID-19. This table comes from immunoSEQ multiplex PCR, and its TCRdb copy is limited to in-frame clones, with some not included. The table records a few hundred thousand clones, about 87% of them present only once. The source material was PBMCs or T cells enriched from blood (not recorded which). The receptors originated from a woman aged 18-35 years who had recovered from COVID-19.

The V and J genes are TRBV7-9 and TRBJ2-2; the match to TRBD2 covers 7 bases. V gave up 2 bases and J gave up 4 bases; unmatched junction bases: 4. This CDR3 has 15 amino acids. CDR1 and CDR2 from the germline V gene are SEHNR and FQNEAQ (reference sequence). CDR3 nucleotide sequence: TGTGCCAGCAGCTTATTAGCGGGCCTCACCGGGGAGCTGTTTTTT. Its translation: CASSLLAGLTGELFF.

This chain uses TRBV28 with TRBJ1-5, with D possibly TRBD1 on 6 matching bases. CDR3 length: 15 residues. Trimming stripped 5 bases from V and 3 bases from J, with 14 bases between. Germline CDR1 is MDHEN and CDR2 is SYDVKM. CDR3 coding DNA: TGTGCCAGCAGTACCCAGGGACATAACAATCAGCCCCAGCATTTT. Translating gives CASSTQGHNNQPQHF.

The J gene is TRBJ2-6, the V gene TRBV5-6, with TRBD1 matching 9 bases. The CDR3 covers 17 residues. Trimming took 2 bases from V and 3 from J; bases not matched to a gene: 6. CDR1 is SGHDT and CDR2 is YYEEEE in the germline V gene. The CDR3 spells CASSFLQGALGANVLTF. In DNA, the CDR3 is TGTGCCAGCAGCTTTTTACAGGGGGCGCTTGGGGCCAACGTCCTGACTTTC.

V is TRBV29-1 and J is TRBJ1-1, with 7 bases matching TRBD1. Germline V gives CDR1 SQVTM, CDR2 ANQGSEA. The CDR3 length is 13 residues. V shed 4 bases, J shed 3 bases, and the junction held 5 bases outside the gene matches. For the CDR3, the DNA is TGCAGCGTTGGACAGGGATCGGACACTGAAGCTTTCTTT. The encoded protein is CSVGQGSDTEAFF.